A selection of T cell receptor beta chains follows, all from one sample in a study of blood T cell repertoires in COVID-19. The assay was immunoSEQ multiplex PCR, and TCRdb's table has in-frame clones only and misses some. The sample contains about 170,000 clones, roughly nine tenths of which appear only once. The sequencing sample was made of peripheral blood. The origin of the receptors is a woman aged 55 to 70 with COVID-19, enrolled during active disease. Both conserved end residues are part of each CDR3. A D gene is named only where the DNA matches it firmly. The size entry is marked missing in some rows and otherwise reads once, few, many or a size class.

TRBJ2-2,TRBV24-1,.,TRBD1,TGTGCCACCAGTGGCCTGGGACAGTCGGTTACCGGGGAGCTGTTTTTT,CATSGLGQSVTGELFF
TRBJ1-1,TRBV27,.,TRBD1,TGTGCCAGCAGTTCACGAACAGGGGGTAACACTGAAGCTTTCTTT,CASSSRTGGNTEAFF
TRBJ2-1,TRBV19,.,.,TGTGCCAGTAGTATAACGGGTTCGTTAGCCTACAATGAGCAGTTCTTC,CASSITGSLAYNEQFF
TRBJ2-7,TRBV7-8,few,.,TGTGCCAGCAGCTTAACCCTCCGACAGGTATCCTACGAGCAGTACTTC,CASSLTLRQVSYEQYF
TRBJ1-1,TRBV21-1,.,.,TGTGCCAGCAGCGAGCGGGAGAAATACCCTGAAGCTTTCTTT,CASSEREKYPEAFF
TRBJ2-2,TRBV2,.,TRBD1,TGTGCCAGCAGCGGACAGGGTTGGGGCACCGGGGAGCTGTTTTTT,CASSGQGWGTGELFF
TRBJ2-7,TRBV6-5,.,TRBD2,TGTGCCAGCAGCCGGGGGGGGGCATGGCAGTACTTC,CASSRGGAWQYF
TRBJ1-2,TRBV5-4,few,TRBD1,TGTGCCAGCAGCACCGGACAGGGGCAAGGCTATGGCTACACCTTC,CASSTGQGQGYGYTF
TRBJ1-6,TRBV6-2/TRBV6-3,.,.,TGTGCCAGCAGTACTCTACGGTGGCAGGAAAATTCACCCCTCCACTTT,CASSTLRWQENSPLHF
TRBJ2-3,TRBV29-1,.,.,TGCAGCGCTAAGACAGAACAGATAACGCAGTATTTT,CSAKTEQITQYF
TRBJ1-2,TRBV28,.,.,TGTGCCAGCACCCCCCTCGGGGGGAACGGGCATGGCTACACCTTC,CASTPLGGNGHGYTF
TRBJ2-4,TRBV7-2,.,TRBD2,TGTGCCAGCAGCTTAGGCGCCGGGGAGGGGGCCAAAAACATTCAGTACTTC,CASSLGAGEGAKNIQYF
TRBJ2-1,TRBV11-2,.,.,TGTGCCAGCAGCTTAGTGGGCGGGTACAATGAGCAGTTCTTC,CASSLVGGYNEQFF
TRBJ1-2,TRBV7-2,.,.,TGTGCCAGCAGCCCGAGCTTTGGCTACACCTTC,CASSPSFGYTF
TRBJ2-1,TRBV7-3,.,TRBD2,TGTGCCAGCAGCCTACTAGCGGGAGAAGGATCCTACAATGAGCAGTTCTTC,CASSLLAGEGSYNEQFF
TRBJ1-3,TRBV7-2,.,TRBD1,TGTGCCAGCAGCCCCGACAGGGTTCGGTCCGGAAACACCATATATTTT,CASSPDRVRSGNTIYF
TRBJ2-2,TRBV19,.,.,TGTGCCAGTAGTATACACGGAGATTCCGGGGAGCTGTTTTTT,CASSIHGDSGELFF
TRBJ2-7,TRBV4-1,few,TRBD1,TGCGCCAGCAGCCTCAGCCGGGACAGGGTGCGGGAGCAGTACTTC,CASSLSRDRVREQYF
TRBJ1-1,TRBV5-1,.,.,TGCGCCAGCACCCGCCTACGGGGTTTGGGCACTGAAGCTTTCTTT,CASTRLRGLGTEAFF
TRBJ2-2,TRBV9,.,.,TGTGCCAGCAGCGTATTAGTGGGGCTTGGGGAGCTGTTTTTT,CASSVLVGLGELFF
TRBJ1-2,TRBV4-3,.,.,TGCGCCAGCAGCCAAGAGTGGCAGGGCACCTATGGCTACACCTTC,CASSQEWQGTYGYTF
TRBJ2-1,TRBV10-3,.,.,TGTGCCATCAGTGAGCCGACTCCGGGTGAGCAGTTCTTC,CAISEPTPGEQFF
TRBJ2-5,TRBV9,.,TRBD2,TGTGCCAGCAGCGCTAGCGGGCCTCAAGAGACCCAGTACTTC,CASSASGPQETQYF
TRBJ1-1,TRBV11-2,.,.,TGTGCCAGCAGCTTAGGAGGGATTAAAGAAGCTTTCTTT,CASSLGGIKEAFF
TRBJ1-2,TRBV19,.,.,TGTGCCAGTCTATTTGAGGTCAACGCTAACTATGGCTACACCTTC,CASLFEVNANYGYTF
TRBJ1-5,TRBV14,.,.,TGTGCCAGCAGCCAACTGGACAGTTCGCCCCAGCATTTT,CASSQLDSSPQHF
TRBJ1-6,TRBV7-2,.,.,TGTGCCAGCAGCCCACAGTCGAACCATAATTCACCCCTCCACTTT,CASSPQSNHNSPLHF
TRBJ1-1,TRBV29-1,.,.,TGCAGCGTGGCGGGTAGGCGAGGTCCTGAAGCTTTCTTT,CSVAGRRGPEAFF
TRBJ2-1,TRBV12-5,.,TRBD2,TGTGCTAGTGGTTTGACAGGGACTAGCGGGAGCTCCTACAATGAGCAGTTCTTC,CASGLTGTSGSSYNEQFF
TRBJ1-5,TRBV18,.,.,TGTGCCAGCTCTCTGGAAGCGGGTCAGCCCCAGCATTTT,CASSLEAGQPQHF
TRBJ2-1,TRBV5-4,.,TRBD2,TGTGCCAGCAGCTTCAGAACTAGCGGATACAATGAGCAGTTCTTC,CASSFRTSGYNEQFF
TRBJ1-5,TRBV2,.,.,TGTGCCAGCAGTGTTAGGCAGGCAAGCAATCAGCCCCAGCATTTT,CASSVRQASNQPQHF
TRBJ2-7,TRBV4-2,.,TRBD1,TGTGCCAGCAGCCAAGAGGAACAGGGGGCCTCCGAGCAGTACTTC,CASSQEEQGASEQYF
TRBJ2-1,TRBV7-3,.,.,TGTGCCAGCAGCTTAATGGGAGGAGGGCTAAATGAGCAGTTCTTC,CASSLMGGGLNEQFF
TRBJ2-7,TRBV7-3,.,TRBD1,TGTGCCAGCAGTCCACAGGGGGCAGTATACGAGCAGTACTTC,CASSPQGAVYEQYF
TRBJ1-6,TRBV28,.,TRBD1,TGTGCCAGCAGTTCCAGGGGGCCCCCGGAACCCCTCCACTTT,CASSSRGPPEPLHF
TRBJ2-4,TRBV27,.,.,TGTGCCAGCCGGAAGGGAGGCAAAAACATTCAGTACTTC,CASRKGGKNIQYF
TRBJ2-7,TRBV7-2,.,.,TGTGCCAGCAGCTTAGGACAGTCTTTCTACGAGCAGTACTTC,CASSLGQSFYEQYF
TRBJ2-7,TRBV9,.,.,TGTGCCAGCAGCCCGGGACTGGACTACGAGCAGTACTTC,CASSPGLDYEQYF
TRBJ1-5,TRBV21-1,once,.,TGTGCCAGCATCCGGGGGAAACAGATTTATAGCAATCAGCCCCAGCATTTT,CASIRGKQIYSNQPQHF
TRBJ1-1,TRBV7-2,.,.,TGTGCCACTTCTAAGGACAACCCGGAAGCTTTCTTT,CATSKDNPEAFF
TRBJ2-7,TRBV10-3,.,.,TGTGCCATCAGCGACATGCCCGCCTACGAGCAGTACTTC,CAISDMPAYEQYF
TRBJ1-1,TRBV3-1/TRBV3-2,few,TRBD1,TGTGCCAGCAGCCAGGGGGAGACAGGGGGTTATAGGGCTTTCTTT,CASSQGETGGYRAFF
TRBJ1-1,TRBV19,.,.,TGTGCCAGTAGTATAGGGCCGGGGGGAGCTTTCTTT,CASSIGPGGAFF
TRBJ2-1,TRBV27,.,.,TGTGCCAGCAGTTTACTCCAAGCGGCCGGCTACAATGAGCAGTTCTTC,CASSLLQAAGYNEQFF